A selection of T cell receptor beta chains follows, all from one sample in a study of high-grade serous ovarian cancer treatment subgroups. TCRdb's table, derived via immunoSEQ multiplex PCR, lists solely in-frame clones and lacks some. Of 4,500 to 6,000 clones in the sample, about three fifths were seen once. The sequenced sample was tumor tissue. Source of these receptors: a human donor with high-grade serous ovarian cancer. CDR3s include the opening cysteine and the closing phenylalanine or tryptophan. A D gene is named only where the DNA matches it firmly. Clone size is given for some rows only: seen once, a few or many times, or a class if the clone is expanded.

>few|TRBV2|.|TRBJ1-3
TGTGCCAGCAGTGAACTCGGAAACACCATATATTTT
CASSELGNTIYF
>.|TRBV7-3|.|TRBJ1-1
TGTGCCAGCACGCGGGCGATGAACACTGAAGCTTTCTTT
CASTRAMNTEAFF
>.|TRBV7-9|.|TRBJ2-1
TGTGCCAGCAGCCCGGAGACAGGCCACAATGAGCAGTTCTTC
CASSPETGHNEQFF
>.|TRBV7-2|.|TRBJ2-1
TGTGCCAGCAGCTCGTACAACTCAGATGAGCAGTTCTTC
CASSSYNSDEQFF
>.|TRBV28|TRBD1|TRBJ2-1
TGTGCCTCCAAACAGGGGCATGGTGAGCAGTTCTTC
CASKQGHGEQFF
>.|TRBV6-6|.|TRBJ1-5
TGTGCGAGCCGGGGGAAGGGCAATCAGCCCCAGCATTTT
CASRGKGNQPQHF
>.|TRBV6-1|.|TRBJ2-7
TGTGCCAGCAGTGAATCGCTATCCGGGGGCGTTTACGAGCAGTGCTTC
CASSESLSGGVYEQCF
>once|TRBV5-5|TRBD1|TRBJ2-1
TGTGCCAGCAGCCTAAGTCCGGGACAGTACTACAATGAGCAGTTCTTC
CASSLSPGQYYNEQFF
>.|TRBV5-6|.|TRBJ1-4
TGTGCCAGCAGCCTATTCGGGACCGATGAAAAACTGTTTTTT
CASSLFGTDEKLFF
>.|TRBV7-3|.|TRBJ1-1
TGTGCCAGCAGCTTATCCCAGGGGAGGGGAACTGAAGCTTTCTTT
CASSLSQGRGTEAFF
>.|TRBV27|.|TRBJ1-1
TGTGCCAGCAGTTTATCGAGGTCGGGGGGTGGGTTGACTGAAGCTTTCTTT
CASSLSRSGGGLTEAFF
>.|TRBV7-3|TRBD1|TRBJ1-1
TGTGCCAGCAGCTTATTCGACAGGGCCACTGAAGCTTTCTTT
CASSLFDRATEAFF
>.|TRBV15|.|TRBJ1-4
TGTGCCACCAGAGAGGGGGTGCAGATTGAAAAACTGTTTTTT
CATREGVQIEKLFF
>.|TRBV7-2|.|TRBJ1-5
TGTGCCAGCAGCCTAGGAGGCGTGCAGCCCCAGCATTTT
CASSLGGVQPQHF
>.|TRBV29-1|.|TRBJ2-7
TGCAGCTTCCGGACAAGCTACGAGCAGTACTTC
CSFRTSYEQYF
>.|TRBV11-2|.|TRBJ1-5
TGTGCCAGCAGCTTAGAGGGGTATCAGCCCCAGCATTTT
CASSLEGYQPQHF
>.|TRBV2|.|TRBJ1-6
TGTGCCAGCAGTGAAATCAATAATCTCGATGAGGACAGTCGTAATTCACCCCTCCACTTT
CASSEINNLDEDSRNSPLHF
>.|TRBV28|.|TRBJ1-2
TGTGCCAGCCGTTCTATGGGGGCTGGTGGCTACACCTTC
CASRSMGAGGYTF
>.|TRBV6-5|.|TRBJ1-1
TGTGCCAGCAGTTACCGGGGGGCTGAAGCTTTCTTT
CASSYRGAEAFF
>few|TRBV19|.|TRBJ1-2
TGTGCCAGTAGCCCGGGGGGGGATTACTATGGCTACACCTTC
CASSPGGDYYGYTF
>.|TRBV9|TRBD1|TRBJ1-2
TGTGCCAGCAGCCCACAGTCAGGGGGGCCGTTTGGCTACACCTTC
CASSPQSGGPFGYTF
>.|TRBV6-6|.|TRBJ1-1
TGTGCCAGCAGTCACCTACAGTACACTGAAGCTTTCTTT
CASSHLQYTEAFF
>.|TRBV4-1|TRBD1|TRBJ2-7
TGCGCCAGCAGCTTTGACAGGGGAGCGGTTTGGTCGTACGAGCAGTACTTC
CASSFDRGAVWSYEQYF
>.|TRBV30|.|TRBJ2-7
TGTGCCTGGAGTCCCTCCTACAGCTCGGAGGAGCAGTACTTC
CAWSPSYSSEEQYF
>.|TRBV19|TRBD1|TRBJ1-1
TGTGCCAGTATAACAGGGGGGACTGAAGCTTTCTTT
CASITGGTEAFF
>.|TRBV20-1|.|TRBJ1-5
TGCAGTGCAAAAGACCATCAGCCCCAGCATTTT
CSAKDHQPQHF
>medium-sized|TRBV6-5|TRBD1|TRBJ1-2
TGTGCCAGCAGTACCCGGACAGGGATGGCCTATGGCTACACCTTC
CASSTRTGMAYGYTF
>few|TRBV7-9|.|TRBJ2-3
TGTGCCAGCACCCCCAGGGGGGGGTATAGAGATACGCAGTATTTT
CASTPRGGYRDTQYF
>.|TRBV6-6|.|TRBJ1-1
TGTGCCAGCAGTCTAAGGACAGACAACACTGAAGCTTTCTTT
CASSLRTDNTEAFF
>large|TRBV6-6|.|TRBJ2-7
TGTGCCAGCAGTTACGCATATCAGGAGCAGTACTTC
CASSYAYQEQYF
>.|TRBV7-9|.|TRBJ1-3
TGTGCCAGCAGCTTATTAGGGTTGCGGGGAAACACCATATATTTT
CASSLLGLRGNTIYF
>.|TRBV30|.|TRBJ1-1
TGTGCCTGGAGTCGACAGACTGAAGCTTTCTTT
CAWSRQTEAFF
>.|TRBV6-1|.|TRBJ1-2
TGTGCCAGCAGAGCCGGGACGGTGAGGTATGGCTACACCTTC
CASRAGTVRYGYTF
>.|TRBV10-2|.|TRBJ2-3
TGCGCCAGCAAATTTGGTGGGATGGGTTCCACAGATACGCAGTATTTT
CASKFGGMGSTDTQYF
>.|TRBV15|TRBD2|TRBJ2-7
TGTGCCACCAGCAGAGGACTAGCGGGGAGTTACGAGCAGTACTTC
CATSRGLAGSYEQYF
>once|TRBV7-9|.|TRBJ1-4
TGTGCCAGCAGCTGGGGACCTGAAAAACTGTTTTTT
CASSWGPEKLFF
>.|TRBV7-2|.|TRBJ2-5
TGTGCCAGCAGCCTTCTACGGGGCTTACAAGAGACCCAGTACTTC
CASSLLRGLQETQYF
>.|TRBV14|TRBD1|TRBJ1-2
TGTGCCAGCAGCCCTCGACAGGGCGATGGCTACACCTTC
CASSPRQGDGYTF
>.|TRBV29-1|.|TRBJ2-7
TGCAGCGCCGCGGGACAGTCCTACGAGCAGTACTTC
CSAAGQSYEQYF
>.|TRBV9|TRBD1|TRBJ2-1
TGTGCCAGCAGTCTCGACAGGGGATCCTACAATGAGCAGTTCTTC
CASSLDRGSYNEQFF
>.|TRBV7-8|.|TRBJ2-7
TGTGCCAGCAGCTTTCGACGAAACTCCTACGAGCAGTACTTC
CASSFRRNSYEQYF
>medium-sized|TRBV7-9|.|TRBJ1-2
TGTGCCAGCAGCTTAGAAGGGAACACGTTCTATGGCTACACCTTC
CASSLEGNTFYGYTF
>.|TRBV7-2|.|TRBJ1-2
TGTGCCAGCAGCTTCGACAGATATGGCTACACCTTC
CASSFDRYGYTF
>few|TRBV19|.|TRBJ1-1
TGTGCCAGTAAGGGGTTTCGAACTGAAGCTTTCTTT
CASKGFRTEAFF
>.|TRBV19|.|TRBJ1-2
TGTGCCAGTAGTATCGACAGTAACTATGGCTACACCTTC
CASSIDSNYGYTF
>.|TRBV6-6|.|TRBJ2-7
TGTGCCAGCAGTTACTCGAGTACTGGCAGCTACTACGAGCAGTACTTC
CASSYSSTGSYYEQYF
>.|TRBV11-3|.|TRBJ2-7
TGTGCCAGCAGCTTAGAAGTCGGGCACGAGCAGTACTTC
CASSLEVGHEQYF
>.|TRBV5-1|.|TRBJ2-3
TGCGCCAGCAGAAGAGAGGGAGGAGATACGCAGTATTTT
CASRREGGDTQYF
>.|TRBV11-2|.|TRBJ2-6
TGTGCCAGCAACCCCGAGGGGCTTGATCCTACTGGGGCCAACGTCCTGACTTTC
CASNPEGLDPTGANVLTF
>.|TRBV28|.|TRBJ2-7
TGTGCCAGCAGTTCTCCGGGACTCCTAGCCCGCTACGAGCAGTACTTC
CASSSPGLLARYEQYF
>.|TRBV14|.|TRBJ1-5
TGTGCCAGCAGCCAAAGCAGGGGTGATCAGCCCCAGCATTTT
CASSQSRGDQPQHF
>.|TRBV7-2|TRBD2|TRBJ2-1
TGTGCCAGCAGCTTAAGGGGAGGGACTGTCTCCTACAATGAGCAGTTCTTC
CASSLRGGTVSYNEQFF
>.|TRBV20-1|TRBD1|TRBJ2-6
TGCAGTGCTCAAATCCGGGACAGCGAACTCTTC
CSAQIRDSELF